These T cell receptor beta chains were read from a single sample in a study of cytomegalovirus exposure and HLA in healthy donors. Sequenced by immunoSEQ multiplex PCR; TCRdb stores in-frame clones only, minus some. The sample holds approximately 100,000 clones, more than 75% seen once. The material sequenced was PBMCs. Receptors originate from a woman in her 40s in good health and CMV-seropositive. Both conserved end residues are part of each CDR3. A D gene is named only where the DNA matches it firmly. Expanded clones get a size class; other rows say once, few or many, or leave the size out.

v_gene	j_gene	abundance	d_gene	CDR3aa	CDR3nt
TRBV19	TRBJ1-2	-	TRBD1	CASSRQGYGYTF	TGTGCCAGTAGCAGACAGGGGTATGGCTACACCTTC
TRBV5-8	TRBJ2-1	-	-	CASSHSGFSYNEQFF	TGTGCCAGCAGCCACTCAGGTTTCTCCTACAATGAGCAGTTCTTC
TRBV5-4	TRBJ1-2	-	TRBD1	CASSFGTGRDDGYPF	TGTGCCAGCAGCTTCGGGACAGGGCGGGATGATGGCTACCCCTTC
TRBV5-1	TRBJ2-1	-	TRBD1	CATAAGGTYNEQFF	TGCGCCACCGCAGCAGGGGGCACTTACAATGAGCAGTTCTTC
TRBV4-1	TRBJ2-5	once	TRBD1	CASSQTGANQETQYF	TGCGCCAGCAGCCAAACAGGGGCAAATCAAGAGACCCAGTACTTC
TRBV5-6	TRBJ1-6	-	-	CASSLGQVMNSPLHF	TGTGCCAGCAGCTTGGGACAGGTGATGAATTCACCCCTCCACTTT
TRBV6-6	TRBJ1-6	-	-	CASREGRDVPLHF	TGTGCCAGCAGGGAGGGACGAGATGTACCCCTCCACTTT
TRBV2	TRBJ2-3	few	-	CASRNQGVNTDTQYF	TGTGCCAGCAGAAACCAAGGGGTTAACACAGATACGCAGTATTTT
TRBV7-9	TRBJ2-3	-	-	CASSTLVDTQYF	TGTGCCAGCAGCACTTTAGTGGATACGCAGTATTTT
TRBV5-1	TRBJ2-5	once	-	CASSGGTLEGAQYF	TGCGCCAGCAGCGGCGGGACTCTCGAAGGGGCCCAGTACTTC
TRBV11-2	TRBJ1-4	-	TRBD1	CASRTGAREKLFF	TGTGCCAGCAGAACAGGGGCCCGGGAAAAACTGTTTTTT
TRBV30	TRBJ1-3	-	TRBD1	CAWSAGTENTIYF	TGTGCCTGGAGTGCAGGGACAGAGAACACCATATATTTT
TRBV7-9	TRBJ2-5	-	TRBD1	CASSPRGQGARLGETQYF	TGTGCCAGCAGCCCTCGGGGACAGGGGGCGCGGTTGGGGGAGACCCAGTACTTC
TRBV6-1	TRBJ1-5	-	-	CAGCRDPNQPQHF	TGTGCCGGCTGCAGGGATCCCAATCAGCCCCAGCATTTT
TRBV6-6	TRBJ1-6	-	TRBD1	CASSYSEGGRNSPLHF	TGTGCCAGCAGTTACTCGGAAGGGGGCAGGAATTCACCCCTCCACTTT
TRBV6-1	TRBJ2-7	-	-	CASRESGGNEQYF	TGTGCCAGCAGGGAATCCGGGGGAAATGAGCAGTACTTC
TRBV9	TRBJ2-3	-	TRBD2	CASSVAGGLVYTQYF	TGTGCCAGCAGCGTAGCGGGGGGGCTGGTGTATACGCAGTATTTT
TRBV27	TRBJ2-7	-	-	CASQMAGRNYEQYF	TGTGCCAGTCAAATGGCGGGACGGAACTACGAGCAGTACTTC
TRBV6-1	TRBJ2-2	-	-	CASSEYLNTGELFF	TGTGCCAGCAGTGAATATCTGAACACCGGGGAGCTGTTTTTT
TRBV30	TRBJ1-2	once	-	CAWRVKGANYGYTF	TGTGCCTGGAGGGTAAAGGGAGCTAACTATGGCTACACCTTC